These T cell receptor beta chains were read from a single sample in a study of T cells after yellow fever vaccination. MiXCR, applied by TCRdb to the 5' RACE reads, yields one record per CDR3 protein. The repertoire has 200,000 to 300,000 distinct CDR3 sequences, 3.6% of them found once; the top ten carry about 19%. The source was PBMCs, collected 15 days after the yellow fever booster vaccination. These receptors were obtained from a man aged 18-30 years who received the YFV17D yellow fever vaccine. Each CDR3 is given with its conserved first and last residue.

j_call	v_call	cdr3_aa
TRBJ1-1	TRBV12-3/TRBV12-4	CASSGQGVHTEAFF
TRBJ2-1	TRBV7-2	CASSRDALNDNEQFF
TRBJ2-1	TRBV7-2	CASSLWASGGTNEQFF
TRBJ1-3	TRBV7-6	CPHRRGIGNTIYF
TRBJ1-5	TRBV4-3	CASSQGQGTNRDNQPQHF
TRBJ1-1	TRBV5-6	CASNGLSGGNTEAFF
TRBJ1-6	TRBV5-4	CASSIRDRASPLHF
TRBJ2-3	TRBV9	CASSEAGVTDTQYF
TRBJ2-7	TRBV7-6	CASSRGASGAYEQYF
TRBJ2-5	TRBV5-6	CASSFSATETQYF
TRBJ2-1	TRBV29-1	CSVGGRAGFNEQFF
TRBJ2-6	TRBV12-3/TRBV12-4	CASSNGISGANVLTF
TRBJ1-1	TRBV11-1	CASSYTAENTEAFF
TRBJ2-3	TRBV7-2	CASSPRPQGSTDTQYF
TRBJ1-4	TRBV6-7	CARRNRDSHTLSEKLFF
TRBJ2-7	TRBV7-2	CASSPTGTSGGALGEQYF
TRBJ1-6	TRBV7-2	CASSFRDGNSPLHF
TRBJ1-2	TRBV15	CATSRGTNRDNYGYTF
TRBJ1-6	TRBV4-3	CASSHYGQGNSPLHF
TRBJ1-4	TRBV12-3/TRBV12-4	CASTLFDWGATNEKLFF
TRBJ1-2	TRBV7-9	CASSASLGYTF
TRBJ1-2	TRBV12-3/TRBV12-4	CASSLRDGREGGYTF
TRBJ1-1	TRBV5-1	CASSLEGKDTEAFF
TRBJ1-1	TRBV12-3/TRBV12-4	CASRAGTGSPGAFF
TRBJ2-3	TRBV20-1	CSAEGGSTDTQYF
TRBJ2-1	TRBV12-3/TRBV12-4	CASSFGLAHNEQFF
TRBJ1-2	TRBV4-3	CASSQGPTDGYGYTF
TRBJ2-1	TRBV3-1	CASSPGGGGAYNEQFF
TRBJ1-1	TRBV29-1	CSVWEAGANTEAFF
TRBJ2-1	TRBV28	CASSFRGQGRNEQFF
TRBJ1-6	TRBV6-6	CASSYRGQGARSPLHF
TRBJ1-5	TRBV6-5	CASSPVLGEYSNQPQHF
TRBJ2-3	TRBV4-2	CASSQPSGTSGGTDTQYF
TRBJ1-5	TRBV12-3/TRBV12-4	CASSLEENQPQHF
TRBJ2-5	TRBV5-1	CASSLRAAGQGQETQYF
TRBJ2-1	TRBV4-2	CASSQVGRGANEQFF
TRBJ1-2	TRBV6-2/TRBV6-3	CASSYPDYRDSFYGYTF
TRBJ2-3	TRBV4-2	CASSQDPAGGLVRGTDTQYF
TRBJ2-7	TRBV5-4	CASSLALTGYEQYF
TRBJ1-5	TRBV12-3/TRBV12-4	CASSMERAQPQHF
TRBJ1-5	TRBV3-1	CASSPSGTSARPQHF
TRBJ1-5	TRBV20-1	CSARGGAKQPQHF
TRBJ2-1	TRBV7-2	CASSILAGVYNEQFF
TRBJ2-1	TRBV11-2	CASSSAGRPYNEQFF
TRBJ2-7	TRBV6-2/TRBV6-3	CASSYPLVGLPYEQYF
TRBJ1-2	TRBV7-2	CASSFGRARGYTF
TRBJ2-3	TRBV7-6	CASSRGLAGTRKDTQYF
TRBJ2-7	TRBV12-5	CASVEGGSADEQYF
TRBJ1-5	TRBV6-1	CASSPGLPQGQPQHF
TRBJ2-6	TRBV5-4	CASGDLISGANVLTF
TRBJ1-2	TRBV5-4	CASSQQGTGNYGYTF
TRBJ2-7	TRBV7-2	CASSLAPAYSYEQYF
TRBJ1-5	TRBV12-3/TRBV12-4	CASSLRTGLQPQLF
TRBJ2-1	TRBV19	CASQPGQGGLWNEQFF
TRBJ1-2	TRBV4-3	CASTRQAGDSYGYTF
TRBJ2-5	TRBV7-3	CASSFGRGPVETQYF
TRBJ1-6	TRBV6-6	CASSYGTGFPYNSPLHF
TRBJ2-5	TRBV27	CASRPLAGGQAVTQYF
TRBJ2-7	TRBV7-9	CASSLVPSGGATHEQYF